One sample yielded the 27 T cell receptor beta chains listed below, sequenced in a study of patients and donors after allogeneic stem cell transplantation. TCRdb fed the RT-PCR reads into MiXCR, producing one record per CDR3 protein. The sample consists of approximately 61,000 distinct CDR3 sequences, approximately 12% of them appearing once. Specimen: blood, either unsorted or a sorted T cell fraction (not recorded which). These receptors were taken from a human donor who was either an allogeneic HSCT recipient or a stem cell or donor lymphocyte infusion donor (not recorded which). It is not recorded whose cells these are; they may come from a transplant donor.

This clonotype was picked up a small number of times. This chain uses TRBV27 with TRBJ2-7; D possibly matches TRBD1 or TRBD2 (5 bases each). Germline lookup yields CDR1 MNHEY and CDR2 SMNVEV (reference sequence). CDR3 length: 14 amino acids. V lost 5 bases and J lost 1, with 12 bases in between. The CDR3 DNA sequence: TGTGCCAGCAGTGCCGACAGAGGGTCCTACGAGCAGTACTTC. Residues: CASSADRGSYEQYF.

The gene calls are TRBV3-1 and TRBJ1-6; D ambiguous. CDR3 length: 13 residues. Trimming took off 0 bases at V and 9 bases at J, with 6 bases between the two ends. Per the germline V gene, CDR1 is LGHDT and CDR2 is YNNKEL (reference sequence). Here the CDR3 reads CASSQEGFSPLHF. The DNA for the CDR3 is TGTGCCAGCAGCCAAGAGGGTTTTTCACCCCTCCACTTT.

The chain carries TRBV12-3 or TRBV12-4 and TRBJ2-3; 10 bases match TRBD2. CDR3 length: 14 amino acids. J gave up 5 bases and V 7 bases, and 6 bases lay outside the gene matches. DNA for the CDR3: TGTGCCAGCAAAATAGCGGGAGGAGGAGATACGCAGTATTTT. It encodes CASKIAGGGDTQYF.

This clonotype was observed many times. This chain connects TRBV7-2 to TRBJ2-1; D not certain. Looked up from germline, CDR1 is SGHTA and CDR2 is FQGNSA. Deletions cut 1 base from V and 5 bases from J, with 9 bases between. The CDR3 contains 14 residues. CDR3 nucleotide sequence: TGTGCCAGCAGCTTAGTTACTGGTAACAATGAGCAGTTCTTC. It translates to CASSLVTGNNEQFF.

This clonotype was observed a few times. This chain joins TRBV6-1 and TRBJ1-3; D gene ambiguous. V was clipped by 4 bases and J by 0 bases, with 13 bases between them. The CDR3 runs to 16 residues. Looked up from germline, CDR1 is MNHNS and CDR2 is SASEGT. The CDR3 DNA follows: TGTGCCAGCAGTGGGTCGTGGGCAGTCTCTGGAAACACCATATATTTT. This encodes CASSGSWAVSGNTIYF.

This clonotype was seen a handful of times. CDR3: CSVPTSGRTRGQFF. In DNA, the CDR3 is TGCAGTGTTCCGACTAGCGGGAGAACTCGGGGGCAGTTCTTC. V usage is TRBV20-1 and J usage is TRBJ2-1, with TRBD2 identical over 12 bases. This CDR3 is 14 amino acids long. The germline CDR1 and CDR2 sequences are DFQATT and SNEGSKA (reference sequence). V gave up 7 bases and J gave up 12 bases; unmatched junction bases: 13.

J is TRBJ2-5 and V is TRBV15; D may be TRBD2 (6 bases). Looked up from germline, CDR1 is LNHNV and CDR2 is YYDKDF (reference sequence). This CDR3 is 13 amino acids long. Between the trimmed V and J ends, which lost 9 bases and 3 bases, there was a span of 14 bases. CDR3 in DNA: TGTGCCACGAGAGGAGGGGAGGAAGAGACCCAGTACTTC. Translating gives CATRGGEEETQYF.

As for this clonotype: Likely a read error: the CDR3 ends without its conserved phenylalanine or tryptophan. This rearrangement joins TRBV27 to TRBJ1-6; D is ambiguous. CDR3 length: 15 amino acids. From germline, CDR1 is MNHEY and CDR2 SMNVEV (reference sequence). V was pared by 4 bases and J by 8 bases, with 15 bases between. Written as DNA, the CDR3 is TGTGCCAGCAGTTCCATGGGAGATGGGGATTCACCCCTCCACTTG. Residues: CASSSMGDGDSPLHL.

The chain couples TRBV15 to TRBJ2-3; no clear D. Germline V lookup: CDR1 LNHNV, CDR2 YYDKDF (reference sequence). The CDR3 is 14 amino acids. V lost 0 bases and J 5 bases, leaving 9 bases between the germline ends. In DNA form, the CDR3 reads TGTGCCACCAGCAGAGATTTGTTGGTAGATACGCAGTATTTT. Its protein product is CATSRDLLVDTQYF.

The chain recombines TRBV11-2 with TRBJ2-5, with D perhaps TRBD2 (6 bases). V was shortened by 1 base and J by 5 bases, with 14 bases between the two germline ends. CDR3 length equals 15 residues. CDR1 and CDR2 from the germline V gene are SGHAT and FQNNGV. The CDR3 DNA sequence: TGTGCCAGCAGCTTAGTCTACGGGAGTATCGAGACCCAGTACTTC. Translation: CASSLVYGSIETQYF. The whole variable domain, remainder taken from reference TRBV11-2 and TRBJ2-5, is EAGVAQSPRYKIIEKRQSVAFWCNPISGHATLYWYQQILGQGPKLLIQFQNNGVVDDSQLPKDRFSAERLKGVDSTLKIQPAKLEDSAVYLCASSLVYGSIETQYFGPGTRLLVL.

There are a few counts of this clonotype. The CDR3 loop reads CASSLYSDGNEQYF. CDR3 coding DNA: TGCGCCAGCAGCTTGTACTCGGACGGGAACGAGCAGTACTTC. V gene TRBV5-1 combines with J gene TRBJ2-7; the D gene is possibly TRBD2 (5 bases). V was shortened by 1 base and J by 5 bases, with 13 bases between the two germline ends. The CDR3 extends over 14 amino acids. Germline V CDR1 and CDR2: SGHRS, YFSETQ.

This clonotype was seen repeatedly, ten times or more. The chain carries TRBV27 and TRBJ2-7, with 8 bases aligning to TRBD1. Germline CDR1 reads MNHEY; CDR2 reads SMNVEV (reference sequence). With V trimmed by 2 bases and J by 0 bases, 0 bases remained unmatched. CDR3 length: 14 amino acids. CDR3 sequence reads: CASSLQGASYEQYF. As DNA, the CDR3 is TGTGCCAGCAGTTTACAGGGGGCCTCCTACGAGCAGTACTTC.

This clonotype was detected a few times. CDR3 amino acids: CASSFGLAGDNEQFF. The CDR3, as DNA: TGTGCCAGCAGTTTTGGACTAGCGGGAGACAATGAGCAGTTCTTC. The rearrangement uses TRBV27 and TRBJ2-1; 13 bases are shared with TRBD2. CDR1 MNHEY and CDR2 SMNVEV come from the germline V gene (reference sequence). The CDR3 is made up of 15 amino acids. J lost 5 bases, V lost 3 bases, and 1 base had no gene match.

V gene TRBV7-6 combines with J gene TRBJ2-4, with TRBD2 matching over 13 bases. Germline V gives CDR1 SGHVS, CDR2 FNYEAQ. This CDR3 spans 15 amino acids. The V and J ends lost 4 bases and 7 bases, in that order; junction bases with no gene match: 4. In nucleotides, the CDR3 is TGTGCCAGCAGCTCTGGACTAGCGGGAGCCAACATTCAGTACTTC. Residues: CASSSGLAGANIQYF.

This clonotype was counted only a few times. The chain employs TRBV3-1 and TRBJ2-5; TRBD2 matches 11 bases. The CDR3 has 17 amino acids. J was trimmed by 2 bases and V by 0 bases; bases with no gene match: 5. Germline CDR1 is LGHDT and CDR2 is YNNKEL (reference sequence). The CDR3 is CASSQDYLAGGQETQYF. The CDR3 DNA reads as TGTGCCAGCAGCCAAGACTACCTAGCGGGAGGACAAGAGACCCAGTACTTC.

This clonotype was seen repeatedly, ten times or more. The chain recombines TRBV7-9 with TRBJ1-5, with D hard to call. The germline gives CDR1 SEHNR, CDR2 FQNEAQ (reference sequence). Trimming left V 6 bases short and J 4 bases short, with 10 bases between. This CDR3 is 13 amino acids long. This CDR3 is CASSMGINQPQHF. CDR3 bases: TGTGCCAGCAGTATGGGGATAAATCAGCCCCAGCATTTT. The full variable domain, in which reference TRBV7-9 and TRBJ1-5 provide the parts outside the CDR3, is DTGVSQNPRHKITKRGQNVTFRCDPISEHNRLYWYRQTLGQGPEFLTYFQNEAQLEKSRLLSDRFSAERPKGSFSTLEIQRTEQGDSAMYLCASSMGINQPQHFGDGTRLSIL.

This clonotype showed up just a few times. This chain connects TRBV11-2 to TRBJ2-7, with 8 bases lining up with TRBD2. Per germline, CDR1 SGHAT and CDR2 FQNNGV. Losses at the gene ends were 4 bases for V and 3 bases for J; bases not matched to a gene: 14. CDR3 length: 17 amino acids. The CDR3 is CASSYYGASGFLYEQYF. The CDR3 DNA reads as TGTGCCAGCAGCTATTACGGGGCTAGCGGGTTCCTCTACGAGCAGTACTTC.

The J gene is TRBJ2-5, the V gene TRBV7-8, with TRBD2 matching 11 bases. Trimming took 2 bases from V and 2 from J; bases not matched to a gene: 13. Germline-derived CDR1 and CDR2 are SGHVS and FQNEAQ. The CDR3 loop spans 19 amino acids. CDR3 region: CASSLPGIRLAGSQETQYF. CDR3 DNA: TGTGCCAGCAGCTTACCGGGAATCAGACTAGCGGGGAGTCAAGAGACCCAGTACTTC.

Ten or more counts support this clonotype. The rearrangement links TRBV7-2 to TRBJ1-1, with D hard to call. This CDR3 is 13 amino acids long. V dropped 0 bases and J dropped 6 bases, with 8 bases sitting between them. Germline V gene data show CDR1 as SGHTA and CDR2 as FQGNSA. The CDR3 sequence is CASSLAGLPEAFF. The CDR3 coding sequence is TGTGCCAGCAGCTTAGCGGGCCTCCCTGAAGCTTTCTTT.

The J gene is TRBJ2-1, the V gene TRBV7-8, with 9 bases matching TRBD2. Germline V gene data show CDR1 as SGHVS and CDR2 as FQNEAQ. CDR3 length: 16 residues. The trim removed 4 bases at V and 7 bases at J, leaving 11 bases unmatched. The CDR3 loop is CASSSYKGLARNEQFF. CDR3 DNA sequence: TGTGCCAGCAGCTCATATAAGGGACTAGCCAGGAATGAGCAGTTCTTC.

This clonotype appeared many times. The genes are TRBV29-1 and TRBJ1-1, with D possibly being TRBD1 (5 bases). With 7 bases removed from V and 6 bases from J, the gap between germline ends came to 15 bases. The V gene's germline CDR1 is SQVTM and CDR2 ANQGSEA. CDR3 length: 12 amino acids. The DNA for the CDR3 is TGCAGCGGTGATGAGGGACTCGCTGAAGCTTTCTTT. Amino acids: CSGDEGLAEAFF.

Many counts were recorded for this clonotype. This chain uses TRBV10-3 with TRBJ2-1, with 9 bases lining up with TRBD2. The CDR3 runs 17 residues. V was pared by 3 bases and J by 4 bases, with 10 bases of the junction left unmatched. Germline V CDR1 and CDR2: ENHRY, SYGVKD. CDR3 region: CAISDPQQTSGYNEQFF. The CDR3 DNA is TGTGCCATCAGTGATCCACAACAGACTAGCGGTTACAATGAGCAGTTCTTC.

This clonotype was seen only a few times. This chain connects TRBV11-2 to TRBJ2-1; tentative D call: TRBD2 (6 bases). Germline V gene sequence: CDR1 SGHAT, CDR2 FQNNGV. Trimming left V 6 bases short and J 2 bases short, with 17 bases between. The CDR3 length is 16 residues. The CDR3 region has the DNA TGTGCCAGCAGTAATATAGCGGACCTACCCTACAATGAGCAGTTCTTC. Protein sequence: CASSNIADLPYNEQFF.

This clonotype appeared many times. The chain couples TRBV5-1 to TRBJ1-1; TRBD1 is a possible D gene (5 bases). Germline loops: CDR1 SGHRS, CDR2 YFSETQ. The germline V and J ends were trimmed by 5 bases and 4 bases, with 12 bases remaining between them. The length of the CDR3 is 13 residues. In DNA form, the CDR3 reads TGCGCCAGCAGTCGAGGGGAAAGCACTGAAGCTTTCTTT. Protein sequence: CASSRGESTEAFF.

The table lists this clonotype with many counts. The rearrangement uses TRBV3-1 and TRBJ2-7; the match to TRBD2 covers 7 bases. V shed 1 base, J shed 4 bases, and the junction held 4 bases outside the gene matches. Germline lookup yields CDR1 LGHDT and CDR2 YNNKEL (reference sequence). This CDR3 has 14 amino acids. The CDR3 sequence: CASSQGLAAYEQYF. The DNA for the CDR3 is TGTGCCAGCAGCCAAGGGCTAGCGGCATACGAGCAGTACTTC.

The chain carries TRBV29-1 and TRBJ2-5; tentative D call: TRBD2 (6 bases). This CDR3 is 15 amino acids long. CDR1 is SQVTM, CDR2 ANQGSEA, per germline. The germline V and J ends were trimmed by 1 base and 2 bases, with 14 bases remaining between them. CDR3 nucleotide sequence: TGCAGCGTTGAAGCGTCCAGGGAGGAACAAGAGACCCAGTACTTC. This gives the protein CSVEASREEQETQYF. Variable domain in full (rest from reference TRBV29-1 and TRBJ2-5): SAVISQKPSRDICQRGTSLTIQCQVDSQVTMMFWYRQQPGQSLTLIATANQGSEATYESGFVIDKFPISRPNLTFSTLTVSNMSPEDSSIYLCSVEASREEQETQYFGPGTRLLVL.

The chain carries TRBV7-9 and TRBJ1-2, with D tentatively TRBD1 (5 bases). The CDR3 totals 14 residues. The germline gives CDR1 SEHNR, CDR2 FQNEAQ (reference sequence). V lost 2 bases and J 4 bases, leaving 11 bases between the germline ends. The CDR3 is CASSLSGTLYGYTF. The CDR3 DNA sequence: TGTGCCAGCAGCTTAAGCGGGACCCTCTATGGCTACACCTTC.